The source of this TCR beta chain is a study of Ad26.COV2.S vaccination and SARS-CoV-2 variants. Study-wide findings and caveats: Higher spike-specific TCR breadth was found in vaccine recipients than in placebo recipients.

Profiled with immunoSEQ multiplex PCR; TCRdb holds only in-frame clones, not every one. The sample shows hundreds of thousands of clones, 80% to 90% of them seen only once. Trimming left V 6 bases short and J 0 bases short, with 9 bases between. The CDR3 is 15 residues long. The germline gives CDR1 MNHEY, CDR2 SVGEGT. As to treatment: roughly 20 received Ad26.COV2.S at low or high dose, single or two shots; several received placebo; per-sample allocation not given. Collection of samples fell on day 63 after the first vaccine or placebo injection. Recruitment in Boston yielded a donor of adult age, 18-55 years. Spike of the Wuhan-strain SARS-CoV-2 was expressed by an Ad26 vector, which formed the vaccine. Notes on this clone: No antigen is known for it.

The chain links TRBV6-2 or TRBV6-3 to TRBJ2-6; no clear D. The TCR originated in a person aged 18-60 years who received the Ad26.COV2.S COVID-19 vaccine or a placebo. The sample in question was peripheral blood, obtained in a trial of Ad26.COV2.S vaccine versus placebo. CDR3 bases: TGTGCCAGCAGCGGCAGTAGCTCTGGGGCCAACGTCCTGACTTTC. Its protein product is CASSGSSSGANVLTF.